The clone carrying this T cell receptor (beta chain) has more than one count but fewer than ten. The antigen remains unidentified. The data originate from a study of T-cell memory formation after mild COVID-19. As for the study in general: TCR clusters were largely donor specific.

Each CDR3 protein gets one entry after TCRdb re-called the 5' RACE reads with MiXCR. The sample consists of around 82,000 distinct CDR3 sequences, around 13% of them appearing once. V trimming: 2 bases; J trimming: 0 bases; junction bases outside the gene matches: 3. Germline CDR1 is MGHRA and CDR2 is YSYEKL. This CDR3 contains 16 residues. Study results and caveats: Among clones peaking at day 37 in the second wave, SARS-CoV-2 specificity remained unconfirmed.

The sample consisted of PBMCs or a T cell subset sorted from them (not recorded which). This rearrangement joins TRBV4-1 to TRBJ2-5; 10 positions agree with TRBD2. This receptor was identified in a man between 18 and 35 years old who had mild COVID-19 (a few samples of this study predate the infection). Cell type and time point are not known. The CDR3 is CASSQFLAGDQETQYF. The CDR3 coding sequence is TGCGCCAGCAGCCAATTCCTAGCGGGGGACCAAGAGACCCAGTACTTC.